Below, 2 T cell receptor beta chains from the same sample are listed, as sequenced in a study of post-analysis software for immune sequencing data (dated by TCRdb to between 2015 and 2017). Paper-wide results and their limitations: Four to six TRBV segments, including TRBV5-6, TRBV5-1 and TRBV20-1, were significantly more frequent in patients than controls.

The library relied on PCR. Reads for this sample came from an Illumina HiSeq 2500. To reduce PCR and sequencing biases, unique molecular identifiers were incorporated into the TCR beta cDNA libraries. In TCRdb, the public reads were trimmed at Q25 with fastp and aligned with MiXCR, with productive beta chains retained. Every CDR3 protein is listed once, alongside the most common genes and DNA of its rows. This sample is represented by 350,000 to 450,000 distinct CDR3 sequences; roughly 38% of them were singletons. 7.5% to 8.5% of the sample rests with the top ten. Their specific antigens are unknown. Sequenced sample: blood. These TCRs come from a girl aged 2 to 10 with multiple sclerosis.

J is TRBJ1-2 and V is TRBV28, with D maybe TRBD1 (5 bases). CDR1 and CDR2 (germline): MDHEN, SYDVKM. Trimming removed 0 bases at V and 3 bases at J, with 20 bases between. This CDR3 contains 18 residues. The CDR3 DNA reads as TGTGCCAGCAGTTTATGGGGGGTTTACAGTCTCACGGACTATGGCTACACCTTC. It codes for CASSLWGVYSLTDYGYTF.

This clonotype was seen repeatedly, ten times or more. The V gene is TRBV6-1, the J gene TRBJ1-2, with D maybe TRBD1 (5 bases). Trimming shortened V by 4 bases and J by 9 bases, and 12 bases separated the two germline ends. There are 12 residues in the CDR3. Looked up from germline, CDR1 is MNHNS and CDR2 is SASEGT. CDR3 coding DNA: TGTGCCAGCAGTGTAGACAGAGGACGCTACACCTTC. Its protein product is CASSVDRGRYTF.